The 2 T cell receptor beta chains reported below all come from one sample, sequenced in a study of identical twins (dated by TCRdb to about 2016). The protocol used for the library was 5' RACE. Reads for this sample came from an Illumina HiSeq 2000. TCRdb trimmed public reads at Q25 via fastp, called clones via MiXCR and kept in-frame beta chains. Rows matching on CDR3 protein sequence are summarized as one entry with the most common DNA and genes. The sample table records 500,000 to 550,000 distinct CDR3 sequences; less than 25% of these occur just once. Around 0.91% of the sample is taken by the ten largest. This sample was also put to use in a study of T cells expressing NK-cell markers.

The sample comprised CD4+ T cells sorted from blood. The receptors stem from a young woman in good health.

This clonotype was observed many times. Here the CDR3 reads CASSLTRYEQYF. The CDR3 DNA reads TGTGCCAGCAGTTTAACTCGTTACGAGCAGTACTTC. The rearrangement links TRBV12-3 or TRBV12-4 to TRBJ2-7; no clear D. The CDR3 has 12 amino acids. Trimming took 2 bases from V and 4 from J, leaving 6 bases between them.

The chain is built from TRBV7-9 and TRBJ1-1; D might be TRBD1 (5 bases). The germline V gene has CDR1 SEHNR and CDR2 FQNEAQ (reference sequence). Between the trimmed V and J ends, which lost 4 bases and 0 bases, there was a span of 9 bases. The CDR3 is made up of 14 amino acids. The CDR3 coding sequence is TGTGCCAGCAGCTCCAGACAGTTGAACACTGAAGCTTTCTTT. Protein product: CASSSRQLNTEAFF.